The rows below give T cell receptor beta chains drawn from one sample of a study of cytomegalovirus exposure and HLA in healthy donors. Sequenced by immunoSEQ multiplex PCR; TCRdb stores in-frame clones only, minus some. The sample totals 180,000 or so clones. The material sequenced was PBMCs. Receptors originate from a woman younger than 35 in good health and CMV-seropositive. Both conserved end residues are part of each CDR3. The order of the fields is CDR3 DNA, CDR3 protein, V gene, D gene, J gene. The D gene is left open where the match is weak.

TGTGCCTTCCGGGAGGCTGGGTTAATCACTAAAGCTTTCTTT,CAFREAGLITKAFF,TRBV30,NA,TRBJ1-1
TGCGCCAGCAGCTTGGCAGGGACTAGCGGGGCATCCTACGAGCAGTACTTC,CASSLAGTSGASYEQYF,TRBV5-1,TRBD2,TRBJ2-7
TGTGCCAGCAGTTTAGGAGGGCCAGCAACTAATGAAAAACTGTTTTTT,CASSLGGPATNEKLFF,TRBV27,NA,TRBJ1-4
TGCGCCAGCAGCCCGGGACAGGGACAAGAGACCCAGTACTTC,CASSPGQGQETQYF,TRBV4-3,TRBD1,TRBJ2-5
TGTGCCAGCAGCCCTATGAGGGCCACCGGGGAGCTGTTTTTT,CASSPMRATGELFF,TRBV6-1,NA,TRBJ2-2
TGTGCCAGTAACGAGGGACAGGGGGCCCCGAGGACCCAGTACTTC,CASNEGQGAPRTQYF,TRBV19,TRBD1,TRBJ2-5
TGCGCCAGCAGCTTGCGGACAGAGGCCTACGAGCAGTACTTC,CASSLRTEAYEQYF,TRBV5-1,NA,TRBJ2-7
TGTGCCAGCAGCTTTAACGGGAAAGGTAGGAACACTGAAGCTTTCTTT,CASSFNGKGRNTEAFF,TRBV5-6,NA,TRBJ1-1
TGCGCCAGCAGCCAAGTCGGGGTCACCGGGGAGCTGTTTTTT,CASSQVGVTGELFF,TRBV4-1,NA,TRBJ2-2
TGTGCCAGTGAGGAGGGGCAGACAGACACCGGGGAGCTGTTTTTT,CASEEGQTDTGELFF,TRBV25-1,NA,TRBJ2-2
TGTGCCAGCGGCCAGATGAACACTGAAGCTTTCTTT,CASGQMNTEAFF,TRBV7-2,NA,TRBJ1-1
TGTGCCAGCAGCTTAGGAGGGTGGGGTAATGAAAAACTGTTTTTT,CASSLGGWGNEKLFF,TRBV7-9,NA,TRBJ1-4
TGTGCCAGCAGCTTAGTAGTCACTAGCGGGGGGAGTTTCACAGATACGCAGTATTTT,CASSLVVTSGGSFTDTQYF,TRBV11-2,TRBD2,TRBJ2-3
TGTGCCAGCAGTCAGGTCTATGAGCAGTTCTTC,CASSQVYEQFF,TRBV6-1,NA,TRBJ2-1
TGTGCCAGCAGTCTTATCCGACAGAGTGAAGCTTTCTTT,CASSLIRQSEAFF,TRBV2,NA,TRBJ1-1
TGTGCCAGCAGCTTAAGCCAAAACTATGGCTACACCTTC,CASSLSQNYGYTF,TRBV7-9,NA,TRBJ1-2
TGTGCCAGCAGCTTAGCCCTTCTCCGGGAGCTGTTTTTT,CASSLALLRELFF,TRBV7-9,NA,TRBJ2-2
TGCGCCAGCAGGGGGACTAGCGAGTTCTTC,CASRGTSEFF,TRBV5-1,TRBD2,TRBJ2-1
TGTGCCAGTAGTATAGGGACAGCTTATAGCAATCAGCCCCAGCATTTT,CASSIGTAYSNQPQHF,TRBV19,NA,TRBJ1-5
TGCGCCAGCAGCCCAGGTTCAACAGGGCATGAAAAACTGTTTTTT,CASSPGSTGHEKLFF,TRBV4-1,NA,TRBJ1-4
TGTGCCTGGAGCACGGGGGGACTAGCGGGGGCCTACGAGCAGTACTTC,CAWSTGGLAGAYEQYF,TRBV30,TRBD2,TRBJ2-7
TGTGCCAGTAGTACCACAGGGGCCAATTCACCCCTCCACTTT,CASSTTGANSPLHF,TRBV19,TRBD1,TRBJ1-6
TGCGCCAGCAGCCAAGTCGCAGGGGGCGACTATGGCTACACCTTC,CASSQVAGGDYGYTF,TRBV4-1,TRBD1,TRBJ1-2
TGTGCCAGCAGCTTAGGCGGCCGCAAAACCTACGAGCAGTACTTC,CASSLGGRKTYEQYF,TRBV7-9,NA,TRBJ2-7
TGTGCCAGCAGCCAGCCGTCAGGCGGCAATCAGCCCCAGCATTTT,CASSQPSGGNQPQHF,TRBV7-8,NA,TRBJ1-5
TGTGCCAGCTCAATGGGCGGGCCCTACGAGCAGTACTTC,CASSMGGPYEQYF,TRBV18,NA,TRBJ2-7
TGTGCCAGCAGTTACTCTTCCTCCGGGGGGGAGACCCAGTACTTC,CASSYSSSGGETQYF,TRBV6-6,TRBD2,TRBJ2-5
TGTGCCTGGAGTGGGGACAGCTATGGCTACACCTTC,CAWSGDSYGYTF,TRBV30,TRBD1,TRBJ1-2
TGTGCCAGCTCACCCCCCTCACTAGCGGGACCCTACGAGCAGTACTTC,CASSPPSLAGPYEQYF,TRBV18,TRBD2,TRBJ2-7
TGTGCCAGCAGTTACTCGAGGACTAGCGGGGGGGGTGAGCAGTTCTTC,CASSYSRTSGGGEQFF,TRBV6-6,TRBD2,TRBJ2-1
TGTGCCAGCACCCCCGACAGTCTCTATGGCTACACCTTC,CASTPDSLYGYTF,TRBV7-9,NA,TRBJ1-2
TGTGCCAGCAGTTATCGGGCGGGAGGGAGCGAGCAGTACTTC,CASSYRAGGSEQYF,TRBV27,TRBD2,TRBJ2-7
TGTGCCAGCAGACCCGGACAGTACACTGAAGCTTTCTTT,CASRPGQYTEAFF,TRBV6-1,NA,TRBJ1-1
TGTGCCAGCAGCTTAGGACAGGGTGGGGGTTCACCCCTCCACTTT,CASSLGQGGGSPLHF,TRBV7-9,TRBD1,TRBJ1-6
TGTGCCTGGTCACAAACGGGACAGATGAACACTGAAGCTTTCTTT,CAWSQTGQMNTEAFF,TRBV30,TRBD1,TRBJ1-1
TGTGCCAGCACCGGACAGGGGGAAGGCAATCAGCCCCAGCATTTT,CASTGQGEGNQPQHF,TRBV28,TRBD1,TRBJ1-5
TGCGCCAGCAGCAGCGGGACTAGCGAGCTCCGATTCTTC,CASSSGTSELRFF,TRBV5-1,TRBD2,TRBJ2-1
TGCGCCAGCAGCCATCCGGACAGGAGGAATCAGCCCCAGCATTTT,CASSHPDRRNQPQHF,TRBV4-1,TRBD1,TRBJ1-5